These 14 T cell receptor beta chains were all obtained from the same sample, sequenced in a study of post-analysis software for immune sequencing data. Study-wide points: TRBV segments more frequent in patients than in controls numbered roughly 5 and included TRBV5-6, TRBV5-1 and TRBV20-1.

These receptors have no known antigen. cDNA libraries of TCR beta carried unique molecular identifiers. TCRdb itself ran the PCR reads through MiXCR, one entry per CDR3 protein. The sample includes hundreds of thousands of distinct CDR3 sequences, approximately 30% of them seen just once. Sequencing used blood. All receptors derive from a girl aged 5-17 years with multiple sclerosis.

This clonotype showed up many times. CDR3 coding DNA: TGTGCCAGCAGCCCTACCCTCGGGTACGAGCAGTACTTC. Residues: CASSPTLGYEQYF. The chain has TRBV7-9 and TRBJ2-7, with D uncertain. Germline CDR1 reads SEHNR; CDR2 reads FQNEAQ (reference sequence). The length of the CDR3 is 13 residues. V lost 5 bases and J 4 bases, leaving 12 bases between the germline ends.

This clonotype was observed a few times. The chain joins TRBV7-9 to TRBJ1-4; possibly TRBD1 for D (5 bases). The V gene lost 1 base and the J gene lost 8 bases, with 17 bases spanning the gap. Germline V lookup: CDR1 SEHNR, CDR2 FQNEAQ (reference sequence). The CDR3 covers 16 residues. This CDR3 reads CASSLGGQGPSEKLFF. CDR3 nucleotides: TGTGCCAGCAGCTTAGGGGGTCAGGGTCCCAGCGAAAAACTGTTTTTT.

The chain links TRBV4-1 to TRBJ2-3, with a possible D match to TRBD1 (5 bases). V shed 2 bases and J shed 3 bases, with 18 bases lying between them. Germline lookup yields CDR1 MGHRA and CDR2 YSYEKL. CDR3 length: 17 amino acids. The CDR3: CASSQSPPAGITDTQYF. CDR3 bases: TGCGCCAGCAGCCAAAGTCCCCCGGCAGGGATAACAGATACGCAGTATTTT.

A single count supports this clonotype. A much larger clonotype is one base distant, so this may be a read error. J is TRBJ2-1 and V is TRBV5-6, with D hard to call. V lost 2 bases to trimming and J lost 8 bases, with 5 bases between them. Looked up from germline, CDR1 is SGHDT and CDR2 is YYEEEE. The CDR3 has 11 amino acids. The CDR3 DNA is TGTGCCAGCAGCTTATGGCATGAGCAGTTCTTC. Amino acids: CASSLWHEQFF.

This clonotype was counted a few times. The chain recombines TRBV27 with TRBJ1-2; D may be TRBD1 (6 bases). Germline CDR1 reads MNHEY; CDR2 reads SMNVEV (reference sequence). Between the trimmed V and J ends, which lost 5 bases and 8 bases, there was a span of 21 bases. CDR3 length: 15 residues. The CDR3: CASSPRNTGSGGYTF. The CDR3 nucleotides read TGTGCCAGCAGTCCTAGAAATACAGGGTCCGGAGGCTACACCTTC.

This clonotype was counted only a few times. The chain has TRBV2 and TRBJ1-2, with 7 bases that match TRBD1. After removal of 4 bases from V and 8 bases from J, the junction contained 13 bases not matched to a gene. Looked up from germline, CDR1 is SNHLY and CDR2 is FYNNEI. The CDR3 consists of 15 residues. The CDR3 sequence is CASSGAQTGASGYTF. CDR3 nucleotides: TGTGCCAGCAGTGGTGCCCAAACAGGGGCCAGCGGCTACACCTTC.

There are many counts of this clonotype. V is TRBV27 and J is TRBJ2-3, with D tentatively TRBD2 (5 bases). V lost 5 bases and J 0 bases, leaving 15 bases between the germline ends. From germline, CDR1 is MNHEY and CDR2 SMNVEV (reference sequence). The length of the CDR3 is 16 residues. The CDR3 region is CASSTTGVTSTDTQYF. The CDR3 DNA follows: TGTGCCAGCAGTACCACCGGGGTAACTAGCACAGATACGCAGTATTTT.

The chain links TRBV29-1 to TRBJ2-1, with D tentatively TRBD1 (6 bases). Trimming cost V 6 bases and J 7 bases, with 13 bases left between them. CDR1 is SQVTM and CDR2 is ANQGSEA in the germline V gene. The CDR3 is made up of 12 amino acids. The CDR3 protein is CSVYRVKNEQFF. The CDR3 nucleotides are TGCAGCGTATACAGGGTCAAGAATGAGCAGTTCTTC.

The V and J genes are TRBV5-1 and TRBJ2-2; D is perhaps TRBD1 or TRBD2 (5 bases each). Trimming removed 6 bases from V and 7 bases from J, with 16 bases in between. Germline V gene lookup returns CDR1 SGHRS and CDR2 YFSETQ. The CDR3 consists of 14 residues. CDR3 region: CASTPGTLYGELFF. The CDR3 bases are TGCGCCAGCACCCCGGGGACCTTGTACGGGGAGCTGTTTTTT.

This clonotype was seen only a few times. The chain uses TRBV7-9 and TRBJ2-5, with D possibly being TRBD1 or TRBD2 (6 bases each). The assigned J gene may be wrong: the sequence end matches TRBJ2-7 better. This CDR3 region has 12 residues. CDR1 SEHNR and CDR2 FQNEAQ come from the germline V gene (reference sequence). In DNA form, the CDR3 reads TGTGCCAGCAGGCGGGACACCTACGAGCAGTACTTC. Translated, it gives CASRRDTYEQYF.

This clonotype was seen a single time. The chain employs TRBV25-1 and TRBJ2-5; D is perhaps TRBD2 (5 bases). The end of the DNA fits TRBJ2-7 better, so the J call may be wrong. CDR1 and CDR2 from the germline V gene are MGHDK and SYGVNS. CDR3 length: 15 amino acids. CDR3 coding DNA: TGTGCCAGCAGTGAATCGGGGAGATTGCCCTACGAGCAGTACTTC. It codes for CASSESGRLPYEQYF.

This clonotype was detected a few times. This chain links TRBV3-1 with TRBJ2-5; D might be TRBD2 (5 bases). This CDR3 is built from 17 residues. Germline V gives CDR1 LGHDT, CDR2 YNNKEL (reference sequence). V shed 2 bases and J shed 1 base, with 17 bases lying between them. In DNA form, the CDR3 reads TGTGCCAGCAGCCAACATGCGGAGGTTAGATTCCAAGAGACCCAGTACTTC. It is translated as CASSQHAEVRFQETQYF.

V and J are TRBV28 and TRBJ2-7, with a tentative D call TRBD1 (6 bases). This CDR3 is 16 amino acids long. Looked up from germline, CDR1 is MDHEN and CDR2 is SYDVKM. Trimming took 6 bases from V and 1 from J, leaving 19 bases between them. The CDR3 DNA reads as TGTGCCAGCAGAACGACCGGGACACCGGCATCCTACGAGCAGTACTTC. This translates into CASRTTGTPASYEQYF. Full variable domain (remainder filled in from reference TRBV28 and TRBJ2-7): DVKVTQSSRYLVKRTGEKVFLECVQDMDHENMFWYRQDPGLGLRLIYFSYDVKMKEKGDIPEGYSVSREKKERFSLILESASTNQTSMYLCASRTTGTPASYEQYFGPGTRLTVT.

The rearrangement joins TRBV29-1 to TRBJ2-6, with D tentatively TRBD1 or TRBD2 (7 bases each). Germline CDR1 is SQVTM and CDR2 is ANQGSEA. V was clipped by 5 bases and J by 0 bases, with 17 bases between them. The CDR3 runs 17 residues. The CDR3 loop is CSVWGDREGSGANVLTF. The CDR3 DNA sequence: TGCAGCGTTTGGGGAGACAGGGAGGGCTCTGGGGCCAACGTCCTGACTTTC.